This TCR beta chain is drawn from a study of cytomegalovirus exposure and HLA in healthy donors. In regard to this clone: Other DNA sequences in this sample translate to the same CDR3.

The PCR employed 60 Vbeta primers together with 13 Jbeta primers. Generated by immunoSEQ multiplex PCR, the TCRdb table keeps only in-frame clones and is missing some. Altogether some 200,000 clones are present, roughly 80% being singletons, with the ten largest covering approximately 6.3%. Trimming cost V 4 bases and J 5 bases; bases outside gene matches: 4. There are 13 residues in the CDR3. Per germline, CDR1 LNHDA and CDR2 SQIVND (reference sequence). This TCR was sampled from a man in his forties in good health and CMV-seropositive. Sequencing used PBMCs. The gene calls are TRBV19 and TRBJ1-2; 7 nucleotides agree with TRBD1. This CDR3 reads CASSRDRLYGYTF. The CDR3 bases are TGTGCCAGTAGTAGGGACAGACTGTATGGCTACACCTTC.